Given below is one TCR beta chain in context. The antigen is unknown. CD45RO-negative, CCR7-selected cells formed the naive CD8 fraction, which excluded terminally differentiated effector memory CD45RA+ cells. Everyone who donated was a Caucasian adult who lived in Nashville, Tennessee. The data belong to a study of shared clonotypes between healthy human individuals. Study summary: Three plates were used per donor for CD4 naive, three for CD4 memory, two for CD8 naive and one for CD8 memory. The study's findings and limits: Naive subsets generally had larger estimated richness than memory subsets.

Researchers ran the assay at a deep level. Some clones are missing from TCRdb's copy, which holds only in-frame ones; the method was immunoSEQ multiplex PCR. The table includes hundreds of thousands of clones, under 95% detected once. The sequence was collected from a man aged 25-45 years in good health. The sample comprised naive CD8+ T cells sorted from blood.

CDR3 DNA sequence: TGTGCCAGCAGCTTAGAACCCGGGACAATCACAATGGATGAGCAGTTCTTC. Translated: CASSLEPGTITMDEQFF. The chain combines TRBV7-7 with TRBJ2-1; tentative D call: TRBD1 (6 bases). Trimming left V 1 base short and J 8 bases short, with 21 bases between. There are 17 residues in the CDR3. Germline V lookup: CDR1 SSHAT, CDR2 FNYEAQ (reference sequence). The variable domain in full, with the rest retrieved from reference TRBV7-7 and TRBJ2-1, is GAGVSQSPRYKVTKRGQDVTLRCDPISSHATLYWYQQALGQGPEFLTYFNYEAQPDKSGLPSDRFSAERPEGSISTLTIQRTEQRDSAMYRCASSLEPGTITMDEQFFGPGTRLTVL.